Listed below are T cell receptor beta chains from one sample, sequenced in a study of T cell responses to AZD1222 COVID-19 vaccine. Sequencing was performed with immunoSEQ multiplex PCR; in TCRdb, only in-frame clones are kept and a portion is missing. The repertoire holds fewer than 85,000 clones, roughly nine tenths seen once, with about 9.3% in the top ten. This sample comprised peripheral blood, obtained 28 days after the second AZD1222 dose. All receptors derive from an adult who received the AZD1222 COVID-19 vaccine. The CDR3 runs from the conserved cysteine through the conserved F or W. A D gene is named only where the DNA matches it firmly. The size of a clone is reported for some rows only, either as once, few or many, or as a class for expanded clones.

d_gene	v_gene	abundance	j_gene	CDR3nt	CDR3aa
NA	TRBV28	once	TRBJ1-1	TGTGCCAGCAGTTTAGTACAGCCGAACACTGAAGCTTTCTTT	CASSLVQPNTEAFF
NA	TRBV5-6	NA	TRBJ1-1	TGTGCCAGCAGCTTTTACTCAACGAACACTGAAGCTTTCTTT	CASSFYSTNTEAFF
NA	TRBV5-4	NA	TRBJ1-2	TGTGCCAGCAGCCCGGGACATAACTATGGCTACACCTTC	CASSPGHNYGYTF
NA	TRBV5-8	NA	TRBJ1-3	TGTGCCAGCAGCTTCACTCCAGTTATCTCTGGAAACACCATATATTTT	CASSFTPVISGNTIYF
TRBD1	TRBV29-1	NA	TRBJ1-4	TGCAGCGGCACCGGGACAGGGCAGGAAAAACTGTTTTTT	CSGTGTGQEKLFF
NA	TRBV4-1	NA	TRBJ2-1	TGCGCCAGCAGCCAAGAAGGGAAAACCAATGAGCAGTTCTTC	CASSQEGKTNEQFF
NA	TRBV14	NA	TRBJ1-1	TGTGCCAGCAGCCAAGTTCGGCTCGGGGAAGCTTTCTTT	CASSQVRLGEAFF
TRBD1	TRBV2	NA	TRBJ1-2	TGTGCCAGCAGTGTAGGGACAGAAGTACGGGGCTACACCTTC	CASSVGTEVRGYTF
NA	TRBV3-1/TRBV3-2	NA	TRBJ2-2	TGTGCCAGCAGCCAGGGGACATTAAACACCGGGGAGCTGTTTTTT	CASSQGTLNTGELFF
TRBD1	TRBV6-5	NA	TRBJ2-2	TGTGCCAGCAGCCACAGGGGGCAAGCCACCGGGGAGCTGTTTTTT	CASSHRGQATGELFF
NA	TRBV3-1/TRBV3-2	NA	TRBJ1-1	TGTGCCAGCAGCCAAGATCGCAGGGTGACTGAAGCTTTCTTT	CASSQDRRVTEAFF
NA	TRBV19	NA	TRBJ1-4	TGTGCCAGTAGTATCGCGAGGGCAACTAATGAAAAACTGTTTTTT	CASSIARATNEKLFF
TRBD1	TRBV6-5	NA	TRBJ2-7	TGTGCCAGCAGTTACTCCTCCGACAGGGTACACGAGCAGTACTTC	CASSYSSDRVHEQYF
TRBD1	TRBV24-1	NA	TRBJ2-2	TGTGCCACCAGTGACGACCACTTAGACAGGGAGAACACCGGGGAGCTGTTTTTT	CATSDDHLDRENTGELFF
TRBD1	TRBV11-2	NA	TRBJ1-6	TGTGCCAGCAGCTCCTACAGGGGGCTGAGATCACCCCTCCACTTT	CASSSYRGLRSPLHF
TRBD1	TRBV20-1	NA	TRBJ1-1	TGCAGTCCTCCGGACAGGGGAGCTTTCTTT	CSPPDRGAFF
TRBD2	TRBV2	NA	TRBJ2-1	TGTGCCAGCAGAAGACTAGCGGGGGGTAGCTCCTACAATGAGCAGTTCTTC	CASRRLAGGSSYNEQFF
NA	TRBV6-5	once	TRBJ1-1	TGTGCCCTGGGGCAGCCGAACACTGAAGCTTTCTTT	CALGQPNTEAFF
NA	TRBV7-3	NA	TRBJ1-1	TGTGCCAGCAGCTTAGGCAGGGGGAACACTGAAGCTTTCTTT	CASSLGRGNTEAFF
TRBD1	TRBV5-1	NA	TRBJ1-3	TGCGCCAGCAGTCAACAGGGGGACTCTGGAAACACCATATATTTT	CASSQQGDSGNTIYF
TRBD1	TRBV28	once	TRBJ2-1	TGTGCCAGCAGTTTTGGGGACAGGGAGAGCAATGAGCAGTTCTTC	CASSFGDRESNEQFF
NA	TRBV15	NA	TRBJ1-2	TGTGCCACCAGCAGATTTTCCGGGACGGCCTTGTGGGGCTACACCTTC	CATSRFSGTALWGYTF
NA	TRBV5-1	NA	TRBJ2-2	TGCGCCAGCACTTTCGGGCCCGATACCGGGGAGCTGTTTTTT	CASTFGPDTGELFF
TRBD1	TRBV3-1/TRBV3-2	NA	TRBJ1-2	TGTGCCAGCAGCACCCGGGACAGGGGGCTGGGTGGCTACACCTTC	CASSTRDRGLGGYTF
TRBD2	TRBV6-5	NA	TRBJ2-7	TGTGCCAGCAGCCTGACTAGCGGTACTTACGAGCAGTACTTC	CASSLTSGTYEQYF
TRBD1	TRBV7-7	NA	TRBJ1-5	TGTGCCAGCAGCTTAGCCGTAGACAGGGAAGCAAATCAGCCCCAGCATTTT	CASSLAVDREANQPQHF
NA	TRBV19	NA	TRBJ1-1	TGTGCCAGTAGTCTGGCTATGAACACTGAAGCTTTCTTT	CASSLAMNTEAFF
NA	TRBV4-2	NA	TRBJ1-5	TGTGCCAGCAGCCAAGATAAGAATAGCAATCAGCCCCAGCATTTT	CASSQDKNSNQPQHF
NA	TRBV18	NA	TRBJ1-3	TGTGCCAGCTCACCACTGAGCAGGGGAACAGGAAACACCATATATTTT	CASSPLSRGTGNTIYF
TRBD1	TRBV5-6	NA	TRBJ2-1	TGTGCCAGCAGCTCCTGGCCAGGGGGCGTCTACAATGAGCAGTTCTTC	CASSSWPGGVYNEQFF
NA	TRBV11-2	NA	TRBJ2-1	TGTGCCAGCAGCTTAGTCCGGGGAAACAATGAGCAGTTCTTC	CASSLVRGNNEQFF
NA	TRBV5-1	NA	TRBJ2-5	TGCGCCAGCAGCCATTTCGACCTTGGGGGGCGCGGTGAGACCCAGTACTTC	CASSHFDLGGRGETQYF
TRBD2	TRBV19	few	TRBJ2-1	TGTGCCAGTAGTATAGACGCGGGAGTAAATGAGCAGTTCTTC	CASSIDAGVNEQFF
NA	TRBV2	NA	TRBJ1-2	TGTGCCAGCACCGACAGGTATTATGGCTACACCTTC	CASTDRYYGYTF
NA	TRBV7-2	NA	TRBJ2-3	TGTGCCAGCAGCTTAGATAGCGGCTTCACAGATACGCAGTATTTT	CASSLDSGFTDTQYF
NA	TRBV11-2	NA	TRBJ2-2	TGTGCCAGCAGCCCTCGACGGGGTGGGGGCACCGGGGAGCTGTTTTTT	CASSPRRGGGTGELFF
NA	TRBV3-1/TRBV3-2	once	TRBJ2-1	TGTGCCAGCAGCCACCTTAGGCCCTCCTACAATGAGCAGTTCTTC	CASSHLRPSYNEQFF
NA	TRBV7-2	NA	TRBJ1-1	TGTGCCAGCAGCTCCCTGGGGGCCTCGGCGAAGGCTTTCTTT	CASSSLGASAKAFF
TRBD1	TRBV5-1	once	TRBJ2-7	TGCGCCAGCAGCGCTGGACAGGGGGGCCTCTACGAGCAGTACTTC	CASSAGQGGLYEQYF
NA	TRBV5-4	NA	TRBJ1-1	TGTGCCAGCAGCGTCCCGACGGGCCGGGTGGCTTTCTTT	CASSVPTGRVAFF
NA	TRBV29-1	NA	TRBJ2-3	TGCAGCGTTGAAGGCAGCACAGATACGCAGTATTTT	CSVEGSTDTQYF
NA	TRBV30	NA	TRBJ1-2	TGTGCCGGTACGCGGGACACCCGGACTAACTATGGCTACACCTTC	CAGTRDTRTNYGYTF
NA	TRBV7-8	once	TRBJ1-2	TGTGCCAGCAGCTTAGCCGGGCAGGGACCTAACTATGGCTACACCTTC	CASSLAGQGPNYGYTF
NA	TRBV5-8	once	TRBJ1-3	TGTGCCAGCAGCTCGGACGGTTTCATCTCTGGAAACACCATATATTTT	CASSSDGFISGNTIYF
NA	TRBV11-2	NA	TRBJ2-7	TGTGCCAGCAGCCTCTTAAGGGAGCGGACCTACGAGCAGTACTTC	CASSLLRERTYEQYF
NA	TRBV5-1	NA	TRBJ1-1	TGCGCCAGCAGCTTGGCCGCGATGATGAACACTGAAGCTTTCTTT	CASSLAAMMNTEAFF
TRBD1	TRBV4-1	few	TRBJ2-1	TGCGCCAGCAGCCCATGGGACAGGGGGCTCAATGAGCAGTTCTTC	CASSPWDRGLNEQFF
NA	TRBV14	once	TRBJ2-3	TGTGCCAGCAGCCAAGATAACTATTATATTGATACGCAGTATTTT	CASSQDNYYIDTQYF
TRBD1	TRBV7-2	NA	TRBJ2-1	TGTGCCAGCAGCCAGGGACAGGGGGCCTACAATGAGCAGTTCTTC	CASSQGQGAYNEQFF
NA	TRBV19	NA	TRBJ2-6	TGTGCCAGTAGATACAGCTCTGGGGCCAACGTCCTGACTTTC	CASRYSSGANVLTF
NA	TRBV5-4	NA	TRBJ2-5	TGTGCCAGCAGCCATGCGGGGCCAGGGGGAGAGACCCAGTACTTC	CASSHAGPGGETQYF
TRBD1	TRBV6-1	NA	TRBJ2-7	TGTGCCAGCAGTGAATGGGGACAGGGTCAGTACGAGCAGTACTTC	CASSEWGQGQYEQYF
TRBD1	TRBV2	NA	TRBJ1-6	TGTGCCAGCAGTGAAATGACAGGGCGAAATTCACCCCTCCACTTT	CASSEMTGRNSPLHF
TRBD1	TRBV7-9	few	TRBJ1-6	TGTGCCAGCAGCTTAGGGACAGGATCCTATAATTCACCCCTCCACTTT	CASSLGTGSYNSPLHF